These 9 T cell receptor beta chains were sequenced from one sample in a study of neurological immune-mediated disorders. In TCRdb, the 5' RACE reads were re-called with MiXCR into one record per CDR3 protein. The sample records 87,000 or so distinct CDR3 sequences, 3% to 4.5% being singletons. Material for sequencing was PBMCs. The origin of the receptors is a young woman with multiple sclerosis.

This clonotype was counted ten times or more. This chain uses TRBV11-2 with TRBJ2-1; 8 bases line up with TRBD2. The CDR3 has 17 residues. Germline CDR1 and CDR2: SGHAT and FQNNGV. After removal of 5 bases from V and 2 bases from J, the junction contained 11 bases not matched to a gene. CDR3 protein: CASSPRGGASAYNEQFF. DNA for the CDR3: TGTGCCAGCAGCCCCCGGGGGGGGGCTTCAGCCTACAATGAGCAGTTCTTC.

This clonotype came up many times. The V and J genes are TRBV20-1 and TRBJ1-2, with a tentative D call TRBD1 (5 bases). Trimming stripped 3 bases from V and 7 bases from J, with 18 bases between. Germline CDR1 DFQATT, CDR2 SNEGSKA (reference sequence). The CDR3 has 14 amino acids. The CDR3 DNA follows: TGCAGTGCTAGGGGGTTAGGGGTTGACAGTGGCTACACCTTC. Protein sequence: CSARGLGVDSGYTF.

There are many counts of this clonotype. The gene calls are TRBV20-1 and TRBJ2-7, with 8 bases lining up with TRBD2. Germline V gene lookup returns CDR1 DFQATT and CDR2 SNEGSKA (reference sequence). The CDR3 totals 14 residues. The J segment lost 3 bases and the V segment lost 3 bases, leaving 7 bases of the junction unmatched. CDR3 nucleotide sequence: TGCAGTGCTAGGGCACTAGCGGACAGCTACGAGCAGTACTTC. Translated, it gives CSARALADSYEQYF.

This clonotype was recorded at least ten times. The chain links TRBV3-1 to TRBJ2-5; D may be TRBD2 (5 bases). CDR1 LGHDT and CDR2 YNNKEL come from the germline V gene (reference sequence). V was trimmed by 1 base and J by 5 bases, leaving 11 bases between them. CDR3 length: 14 residues. CDR3 sequence: CASSQGASFETQYF. The CDR3, as DNA: TGTGCCAGCAGCCAAGGAGCTAGCTTCGAGACCCAGTACTTC.

The table lists this clonotype with many counts. The DNA for the CDR3 is TGTGCCAGCAGTTCGTCCCAGGGAAACACCATATATTTT. It specifies CASSSSQGNTIYF. This chain links TRBV6-1 with TRBJ1-3; no clear D gene. Germline values: CDR1 MNHNS, CDR2 SASEGT. The CDR3 runs to 13 residues. Trimming removed 5 bases at V and 4 bases at J, with 9 bases between.

Ten or more counts support this clonotype. The chain couples TRBV28 to TRBJ2-2; D not resolved. CDR3 size: 16 residues. Germline V gene sequence: CDR1 MDHEN, CDR2 SYDVKM. V gave up 1 base and J gave up 1 base, with 10 bases separating them. The CDR3: CASSLFGRMNTGELFF. DNA of the CDR3: TGTGCCAGCAGTTTATTTGGACGGATGAACACCGGGGAGCTGTTTTTT.

This clonotype was detected ten times or more. This chain uses TRBV10-3 with TRBJ1-6, with D perhaps matching TRBD1 (6 bases). The CDR3 is made up of 13 amino acids. The V gene's germline CDR1 is ENHRY and CDR2 SYGVKD. V lost 7 bases to trimming and J lost 8 bases, with 12 bases between them. CDR3 residues: CAIKGDTDSPLHF. The CDR3, as DNA: TGTGCCATCAAAGGGGACACCGATTCACCCCTCCACTTT.

This clonotype was seen repeatedly, ten times or more. The chain links TRBV12-3 or TRBV12-4 to TRBJ2-5; 7 bases map to TRBD2. The CDR3 consists of 19 residues. Losses at the gene ends were 0 bases for V and 0 bases for J; bases not matched to a gene: 13. CDR3: CASSLASVETSLYQETQYF. In nucleotides, the CDR3 is TGTGCCAGCAGTTTAGCGTCAGTGGAGACTAGCCTTTACCAAGAGACCCAGTACTTC.

This clonotype was seen repeatedly, ten times or more. The V gene is TRBV9, the J gene TRBJ2-4; D is ambiguous. The CDR3 totals 13 residues. Germline V gene data show CDR1 as SGDLS and CDR2 as YYNGEE. V was pared by 2 bases and J by 8 bases, with 11 bases between. Here the CDR3 DNA reads TGTGCCAGCAGCGTCGGCCTATCAGACATTCAGTACTTC. Residues: CASSVGLSDIQYF.